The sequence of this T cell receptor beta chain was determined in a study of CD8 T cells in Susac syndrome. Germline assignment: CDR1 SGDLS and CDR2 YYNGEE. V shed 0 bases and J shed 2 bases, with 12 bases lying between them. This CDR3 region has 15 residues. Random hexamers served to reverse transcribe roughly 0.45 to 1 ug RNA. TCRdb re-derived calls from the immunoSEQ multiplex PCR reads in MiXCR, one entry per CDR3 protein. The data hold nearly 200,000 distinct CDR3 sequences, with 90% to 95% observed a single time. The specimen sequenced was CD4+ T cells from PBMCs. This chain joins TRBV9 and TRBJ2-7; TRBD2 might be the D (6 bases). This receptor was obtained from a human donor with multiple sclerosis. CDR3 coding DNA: TGTGCCAGCAGCGTAGGGCGGGGCCGCCCCTACGAGCAGTACTTC. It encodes CASSVGRGRPYEQYF.